The subject of this entry is one T cell receptor beta chain. The CDR3 totals 15 residues. Germline V lookup: CDR1 SNHLY, CDR2 FYNNEI. Between the trimmed V and J ends, which lost 1 base and 5 bases, there was a span of 14 bases. Clones were read by immunoSEQ multiplex PCR, and TCRdb kept only the in-frame ones, dropping some. The sample has under 150,000 clones, 85% to 90% seen once. These data belong to a study of blood T cell repertoires in COVID-19. Study at large: The origin of the acute and convalescent COVID-19 samples was the United States, Italy and Spain. In each case, the material was cDNA or gDNA derived from T cells, B-cell-depleted T cells, or PBMCs.

The chain uses TRBV2 and TRBJ2-5; a weak D match, TRBD2 (6 bases). The TCR comes from a human donor in a cohort sampled during active COVID-19. The source material was peripheral blood. The chain's CDR3 is CASSEGLVSIETQYF. CDR3 in DNA: TGTGCCAGCAGTGAAGGACTAGTTAGTATTGAGACCCAGTACTTC.